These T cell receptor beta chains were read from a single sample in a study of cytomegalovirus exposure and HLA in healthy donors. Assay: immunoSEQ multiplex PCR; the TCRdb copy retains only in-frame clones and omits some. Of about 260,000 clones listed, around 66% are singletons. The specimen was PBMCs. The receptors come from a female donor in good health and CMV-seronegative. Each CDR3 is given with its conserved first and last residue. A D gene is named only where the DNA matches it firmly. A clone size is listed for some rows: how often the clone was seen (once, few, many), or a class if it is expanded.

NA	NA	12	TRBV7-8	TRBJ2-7	CASSFSREKQYF	TGTGCCAGCAGCTTTTCTCGGGAAAAGCAGTACTTC
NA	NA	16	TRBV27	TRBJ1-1	CASRRIGAIMNTEAFF	TGTGCCAGCAGGAGGATAGGGGCTATTATGAACACTGAAGCTTTCTTT
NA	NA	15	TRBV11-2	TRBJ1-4	CASSLDGTVFEKLFF	TGTGCCAGCAGCTTAGATGGTACGGTGTTTGAAAAACTGTTTTTT
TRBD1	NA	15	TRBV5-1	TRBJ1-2	CASSLTGQGVGGYTF	TGCGCCAGCAGCTTGACCGGACAGGGGGTCGGCGGCTACACCTTC
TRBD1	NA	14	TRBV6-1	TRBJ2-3	CASSEGQGTDTQYF	TGTGCCAGCAGTGAGGGACAGGGCACAGATACGCAGTATTTT
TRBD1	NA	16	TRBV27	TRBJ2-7	CASSLGGPGGFYEQYF	TGTGCCAGCAGCCTAGGGGGCCCAGGGGGCTTTTACGAGCAGTACTTC
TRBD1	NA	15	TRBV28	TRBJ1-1	CASRPTGGTGTEAFF	TGTGCCAGCAGACCGACAGGGGGTACAGGCACTGAAGCTTTCTTT
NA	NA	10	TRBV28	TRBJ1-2	CASRQSGYTF	TGTGCCAGCAGACAAAGTGGCTACACCTTC
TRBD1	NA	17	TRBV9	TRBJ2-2	CASSPRTGSTNTGELFF	TGTGCCAGCAGTCCTAGGACAGGCTCCACGAACACCGGGGAGCTGTTTTTT
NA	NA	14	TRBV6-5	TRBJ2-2	CASGDHRNTGELFF	TGTGCCAGCGGAGACCACCGGAACACCGGGGAGCTGTTTTTT
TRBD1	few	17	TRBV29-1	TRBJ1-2	CSVVSAGTVGASGGYTF	TGCAGCGTTGTTTCTGCGGGGACAGTAGGAGCCTCCGGTGGCTACACCTTC
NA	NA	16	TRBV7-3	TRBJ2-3	CASSSVGFLEARAQYF	TGTGCCAGCAGCTCGGTCGGATTTTTAGAGGCCAGGGCGCAGTATTTT
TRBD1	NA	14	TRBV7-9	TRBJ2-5	CASSLGQDQETQYF	TGTGCCAGCAGCTTGGGACAGGACCAAGAGACCCAGTACTTC
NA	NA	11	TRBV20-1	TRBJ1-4	CSALKPEKLFF	TGCAGTGCTTTAAAGCCCGAAAAACTGTTTTTT
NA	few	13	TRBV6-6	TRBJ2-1	CASSQPGVLEQFF	TGTGCCAGCAGCCAACCGGGGGTCCTCGAGCAGTTCTTC
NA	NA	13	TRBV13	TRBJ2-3	CASSLKGTDTQYF	TGTGCCAGCAGCTTAAAGGGGACAGATACGCAGTATTTT
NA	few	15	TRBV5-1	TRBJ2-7	CASSRGRGEGYEQYF	TGCGCCAGCAGCCGGGGCAGGGGGGAAGGCTACGAGCAGTACTTC
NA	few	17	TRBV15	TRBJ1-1	CATSSTLGGAMNTEAFF	TGTGCCACCAGCAGTACCCTAGGGGGGGCCATGAACACTGAAGCTTTCTTT
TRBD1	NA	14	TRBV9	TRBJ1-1	CASSKQGSNTEAFF	TGTGCCAGCAGCAAACAGGGGTCGAACACTGAAGCTTTCTTT
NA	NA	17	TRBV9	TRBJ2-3	CASSVGVAALSTDTQYF	TGTGCCAGCAGCGTAGGGGTGGCGGCGTTGAGCACAGATACGCAGTATTTT
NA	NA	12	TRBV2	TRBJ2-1	CARGGVGNEQFF	TGTGCCAGGGGGGGTGTAGGCAATGAGCAGTTCTTC
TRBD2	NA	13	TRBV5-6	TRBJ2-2	CASSQGLAGELFF	TGTGCCAGCAGCCAGGGACTAGCCGGGGAGCTGTTTTTT
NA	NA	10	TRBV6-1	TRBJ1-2	CASSEYSYTF	TGTGCCAGCAGTGAATATAGCTACACCTTC
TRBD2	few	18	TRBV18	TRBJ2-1	CASSRVGGRQSSYNEQFF	TGTGCCAGCTCAAGAGTAGGCGGGAGGCAGAGCTCCTACAATGAGCAGTTCTTC
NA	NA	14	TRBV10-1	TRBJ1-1	CASSPQGIGTEAFF	TGCGCCAGCAGCCCACAGGGAATAGGCACTGAAGCTTTCTTT
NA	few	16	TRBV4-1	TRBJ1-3	CASSRLETVPGNTIYF	TGCGCCAGCAGCCGACTCGAGACAGTCCCTGGAAACACCATATATTTT
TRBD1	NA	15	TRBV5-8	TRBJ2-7	CASSYFRTGGVEQYF	TGTGCCAGCAGCTACTTTCGGACAGGGGGTGTCGAGCAGTACTTC
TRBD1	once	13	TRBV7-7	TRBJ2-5	CASSLDRVETQYF	TGTGCTAGCAGCTTAGACAGGGTCGAGACCCAGTACTTC
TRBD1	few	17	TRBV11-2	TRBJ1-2	CASSSDRGIVVVDGYTF	TGTGCCAGCAGTAGTGACAGGGGTATTGTTGTGGTCGATGGCTACACCTTC
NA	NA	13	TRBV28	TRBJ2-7	CASRRETPYEQYF	TGTGCCAGCAGACGGGAGACCCCCTACGAGCAGTACTTC
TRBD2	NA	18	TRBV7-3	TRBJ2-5	CASSLNGASIARGETQYF	TGTGCCAGCAGCTTAAACGGGGCCTCAATAGCGCGGGGGGAGACCCAGTACTTC
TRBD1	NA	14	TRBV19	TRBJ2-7	CASSTTGYRYEQYF	TGTGCCAGTAGTACGACAGGGTACCGGTACGAGCAGTACTTC
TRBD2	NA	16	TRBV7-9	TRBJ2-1	CASSPGLAGGLNEQFF	TGTGCCAGCAGCCCCGGACTAGCGGGAGGACTCAATGAGCAGTTCTTC
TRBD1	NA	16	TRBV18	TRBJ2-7	CASSPLPGQGLNEQYF	TGTGCCAGCTCACCATTACCGGGACAGGGGCTGAACGAGCAGTACTTC
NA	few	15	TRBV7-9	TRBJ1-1	CASSLEVGVGTEAFF	TGTGCCAGCAGCTTAGAGGTAGGGGTAGGGACTGAAGCTTTCTTT
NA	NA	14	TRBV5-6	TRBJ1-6	CASSLGGAGTPLHF	TGTGCCAGCAGCTTGGGCGGGGCTGGGACACCCCTCCACTTT
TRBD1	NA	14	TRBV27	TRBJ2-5	CASSVTGWGETQYF	TGTGCCAGCAGTGTGACAGGGTGGGGGGAGACCCAGTACTTC
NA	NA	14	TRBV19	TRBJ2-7	CASSIVLRGGEQYF	TGTGCCAGTAGTATAGTCCTTCGGGGAGGCGAGCAGTACTTC
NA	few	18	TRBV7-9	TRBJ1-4	CASSLALLFGKENEKLFF	TGTGCCAGCAGCTTAGCGCTTTTATTCGGGAAGGAGAATGAAAAACTGTTTTTT
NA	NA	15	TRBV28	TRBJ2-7	CASSSREGGAHEQYF	TGTGCCAGCAGTTCCCGTGAGGGGGGGGCTCACGAGCAGTACTTC
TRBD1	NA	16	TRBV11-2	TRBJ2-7	CASSFGTGWNGYEQYF	TGTGCCAGCAGCTTTGGGACAGGGTGGAACGGATACGAGCAGTACTTC
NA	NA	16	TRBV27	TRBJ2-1	CASSHPLGGAYNEQFF	TGTGCCAGCAGTCACCCCCTGGGGGGTGCTTACAATGAGCAGTTCTTC
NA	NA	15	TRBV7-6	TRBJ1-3	CASSLGGPDGNTIYF	TGTGCCAGCAGCCTAGGGGGGCCTGACGGAAACACCATATATTTT
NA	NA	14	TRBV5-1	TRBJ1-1	CASSPGDWGTEAFF	TGCGCCAGCAGCCCAGGGGATTGGGGCACTGAAGCTTTCTTT
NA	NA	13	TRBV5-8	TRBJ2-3	CASSFYFTDTQYF	TGTGCCAGCAGCTTCTATTTCACAGATACGCAGTATTTT
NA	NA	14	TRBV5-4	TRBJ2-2	CASSPLANTGELFF	TGTGCCAGCAGCCCACTAGCGAACACCGGGGAGCTGTTTTTT
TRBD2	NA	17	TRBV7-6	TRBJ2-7	CASSLDAGGENTYEQYF	TGTGCCAGCAGCTTAGATGCGGGAGGCGAAAATACCTACGAGCAGTACTTC
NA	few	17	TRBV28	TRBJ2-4	CASSPPARVRSVHIQYF	TGTGCCAGCAGCCCGCCGGCCCGGGTCCGCTCTGTCCACATTCAGTACTTC
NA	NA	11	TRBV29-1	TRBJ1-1	CSVVRGTEAFF	TGCAGCGTTGTAAGGGGGACTGAAGCTTTCTTT